The 27 T cell receptor beta chains in this list originate from one sample, sequenced in a study of blood T cell repertoires in COVID-19 (TCRdb year 2020). Libraries were made using the immunoSEQ multiplex PCR assay. TCRdb limited this immuneACCESS table to in-frame rearrangements with V and J called. A share of clones is missing; checked studies link under half to unresolved V genes, and the rest is unexplained. A total of some 210,000 clones appear in this sample, 81% of them only once. The leading ten clones occupy around 9.3% of the sample. Sequencing was carried out using PBMCs or T cells enriched from blood (not recorded which). The receptor source for this set is a woman aged 45 to 65 with acute COVID-19.

The chain uses TRBV7-3 and TRBJ2-7, with a tentative D call TRBD1 (7 bases). Germline V CDR1 and CDR2: SGHTA, FQGTGA. Trimming removed 0 bases at V and 0 bases at J, with 15 bases between. The CDR3 sequence is 17 residues long. For the CDR3, the DNA is TGTGCCAGCAGCTTAACAGGCCAGGGGGGTCCCTCCTACGAGCAGTACTTC. Translated, it gives CASSLTGQGGPSYEQYF.

CDR3 DNA: TGTGCCAGCAGTGCCTCCGGGACTAGCGTCTACGAGCAGTACTTC. Translating gives CASSASGTSVYEQYF. This rearrangement joins TRBV28 to TRBJ2-7, with 10 bases identical to TRBD2. CDR1 and CDR2 (germline): MDHEN, SYDVKM. This CDR3 has 15 amino acids. Trimming took 5 bases from V and 3 from J; bases not matched to a gene: 7. Drawing the rest from reference TRBV28 and TRBJ2-7, the complete variable domain is DVKVTQSSRYLVKRTGEKVFLECVQDMDHENMFWYRQDPGLGLRLIYFSYDVKMKEKGDIPEGYSVSREKKERFSLILESASTNQTSMYLCASSASGTSVYEQYFGPGTRLTVT.

V and J are TRBV5-1 and TRBJ2-2; D may be TRBD2 (5 bases). CDR1 and CDR2 (germline): SGHRS, YFSETQ. Trimming took 3 bases from V and 1 from J, leaving 13 bases between them. The CDR3 totals 16 residues. In DNA, the CDR3 is TGCGCCAGCAGCTCAGGACTGGGCCTGAACACCGGGGAGCTGTTTTTT. As protein: CASSSGLGLNTGELFF.

This chain links TRBV21-1 with TRBJ2-7; no DNA check was done on the table's D call, TRBD1. TRBV21-1 is marked as a pseudogene. The CDR3 contains 14 residues. The CDR3 coding sequence is TGTGCCAGCAGCCCGGGACAGGTCACCTACGAGCAGTACTTC. Amino acid sequence: CASSPGQVTYEQYF.

The chain carries TRBV7-2 and TRBJ2-7, with 10 bases identical to TRBD2. J lost 2 bases, V lost 5 bases, and 6 bases had no gene match. CDR3 length equals 15 residues. Looked up from germline, CDR1 is SGHTA and CDR2 is FQGNSA. CDR3: CASSPRTSGTYEQYF. CDR3 coding DNA: TGTGCCAGCAGCCCCCGGACTAGCGGAACCTACGAGCAGTACTTC.

The chain carries TRBV3-1 (or the pseudogene TRBV3-2) and TRBJ1-1; TRBD1 matches at 8 bases. V was pared by 2 bases and J by 8 bases, with 4 bases of the junction left unmatched. This CDR3 spans 13 amino acids. Germline assignment: CDR1 LGHDT and CDR2 YNNKEL (reference sequence). CDR3: CASSQISGGEAFF. The CDR3 DNA is TGTGCCAGCAGCCAAATTTCAGGGGGCGAAGCTTTCTTT.

This clone was detected only once. V usage is TRBV5-1 and J usage is TRBJ2-5, with TRBD2 identical over 8 bases. The CDR3 totals 16 residues. After removal of 4 bases from V and 2 bases from J, the junction contained 10 bases not matched to a gene. Germline values: CDR1 SGHRS, CDR2 YFSETQ. The CDR3 DNA sequence: TGCGCCAGCAGCCTGAGGGGGACTAGGAATCAAGAGACCCAGTACTTC. Protein: CASSLRGTRNQETQYF. The whole variable domain, remainder taken from reference TRBV5-1 and TRBJ2-5, is KAGVTQTPRYLIKTRGQQVTLSCSPISGHRSVSWYQQTPGQGLQFLFEYFSETQRNKGNFPGRFSGRQFSNSRSEMNVSTLELGDSALYLCASSLRGTRNQETQYFGPGTRLLVL.

The rearrangement joins TRBV5-1 to TRBJ2-7, with 11 bases identical to TRBD2. CDR3 length: 14 amino acids. In germline, CDR1 is SGHRS, CDR2 YFSETQ. Germline trimming cut 8 bases from V and 2 bases from J; bases unmatched to any gene: 6. The CDR3 spells CASTYSGGAYEQYF. The CDR3 bases are TGCGCCAGTACCTATAGCGGGGGGGCCTACGAGCAGTACTTC.

There are many counts of this clone. The rearrangement links TRBV4-1 to TRBJ1-2; 7 nucleotides align to TRBD1. With 1 base clipped from V and 2 bases from J, the junction kept 4 bases outside the gene matches. Germline V lookup: CDR1 MGHRA, CDR2 YSYEKL. This CDR3 spans 15 amino acids. The CDR3 DNA reads TGCGCCAGCAGCCAAGGGACAGGCCTCAACTATGGCTACACCTTC. Translated, it gives CASSQGTGLNYGYTF.

This chain uses TRBV4-3 with TRBJ2-3; 9 bases map to TRBD2. V lost 4 bases and J lost 0; bases outside the gene matches: 8. This CDR3 is built from 17 residues. Germline loops: CDR1 LGHNA, CDR2 YSLEER. The CDR3 DNA is TGCGCCAGCAGCCCCGGATCGCGGGGGGGGAGCACAGATACGCAGTATTTT. It codes for CASSPGSRGGSTDTQYF.

In nucleotides, the CDR3 is TGCGCCAGCAGCTTTATCCAGATGAACACTGAAGCTTTCTTT. It codes for CASSFIQMNTEAFF. V is TRBV5-1 and J is TRBJ1-1; D not certain. Trimming left V 2 bases short and J 0 bases short, with 8 bases between. The germline V gene encodes CDR1 SGHRS and CDR2 YFSETQ. CDR3 size: 14 residues.

The rearrangement uses TRBV19 and TRBJ2-6, with 10 bases fitting TRBD1. Trimming removed 4 bases from V and 3 bases from J; junction bases left unmatched: 3. CDR1 is LNHDA and CDR2 is SQIVND in the germline V gene (reference sequence). CDR3 length: 16 amino acids. CDR3 sequence: CASSRQGASGANVLTF. CDR3 sequence (DNA): TGTGCCAGTAGTAGACAGGGGGCAAGTGGGGCCAACGTCCTGACTTTC.

This chain links TRBV7-8 with TRBJ2-2, with TRBD1 identical over 9 bases. This CDR3 comprises 16 residues. Germline V gives CDR1 SGHVS, CDR2 FQNEAQ. V dropped 5 bases and J dropped 5; count of bases not matched to a gene: 9. Here the CDR3 DNA reads TGTGCCAGCAGCGAAGCCGGGACAGGGAAAACCGGGGAGCTGTTTTTT. Translating it yields CASSEAGTGKTGELFF.

Only one count was recorded for this clone. The chain recombines TRBV27 with TRBJ2-2; D gene uncertain. The CDR3 extends over 15 amino acids. V lost 2 bases and J 5 bases, leaving 12 bases between the germline ends. Germline V lookup: CDR1 MNHEY, CDR2 SMNVEV (reference sequence). Here the CDR3 reads CASSLSLVGTGELFF. CDR3 sequence (DNA): TGTGCCAGCAGTTTAAGCCTAGTTGGGACCGGGGAGCTGTTTTTT.

This clone has only a few counts. This chain connects TRBV2 to TRBJ2-7; D may be TRBD1 (6 bases). The germline V gene has CDR1 SNHLY and CDR2 FYNNEI. The CDR3 has 14 residues. Trimming removed 2 bases at V and 2 bases at J, with 10 bases between. The CDR3 here is CASSERQVPYEQYF. As DNA, the CDR3 is TGTGCCAGCAGTGAAAGACAGGTGCCCTACGAGCAGTACTTC.

The chain uses TRBV11-3 and TRBJ2-1, with 7 bases fitting TRBD1. CDR1 SGHNT and CDR2 YENEEA come from the germline V gene. CDR3 size: 18 residues. The trim removed 5 bases at V and 3 bases at J, leaving 16 bases unmatched. The CDR3 is CASSPLEGARAGYNEQFF. The CDR3 bases are TGTGCCAGCAGCCCCTTAGAGGGGGCCAGGGCGGGCTACAATGAGCAGTTCTTC.

The V call is TRBV27, the J call TRBJ1-2, with D perhaps matching TRBD1 (6 bases). Germline CDR1 MNHEY, CDR2 SMNVEV (reference sequence). V was trimmed by 10 bases and J by 1 base, leaving 25 bases between them. The CDR3 covers 17 residues. In nucleotides, the CDR3 is TGTGCCACCGAGGGGGTAACAGGGAAGGGGGATAACTATGGCTACACCTTC. It codes for CATEGVTGKGDNYGYTF.

The chain is built from TRBV30 and TRBJ1-3, with D uncertain. Germline CDR1 is GTSNPN and CDR2 is SVGIG (reference sequence). There are 13 residues in the CDR3. V was shortened by 8 bases and J by 4 bases, with 15 bases between the two germline ends. This chain's CDR3 is CASNGVAGNTIYF. The CDR3 region has the DNA TGTGCCAGCAACGGGGTGGCAGGAAACACCATATATTTT.

The gene calls are TRBV9 and TRBJ2-2; the D gene is possibly TRBD1 (5 bases). V lost 4 bases to trimming and J lost 0 bases, with 13 bases between them. The CDR3 extends over 16 amino acids. Germline CDR1 and CDR2: SGDLS and YYNGEE. The CDR3 DNA sequence: TGTGCCAGCAGCCCAGGGTGGACCTCGAACACCGGGGAGCTGTTTTTT. Translated, it gives CASSPGWTSNTGELFF.

This chain uses TRBV19 with TRBJ2-6, with 7 bases matching TRBD1. V lost 5 bases, J lost 2 bases, and 3 bases stayed unmatched. The CDR3 is 15 amino acids. In germline, CDR1 is LNHDA, CDR2 SQIVND (reference sequence). In nucleotides, the CDR3 is TGTGCCAGTAGTCTCAGGGGGACTGGGGCCAACGTCCTGACTTTC. As protein: CASSLRGTGANVLTF.

V is TRBV28 and J is TRBJ2-7; the D is unclear. The CDR3 has 12 amino acids. The V end was cut by 3 bases, the J end by 7 bases, with 10 bases between. Germline values: CDR1 MDHEN, CDR2 SYDVKM. CDR3 in DNA: TGTGCCAGCAGTTTCGCAACTGTTGAGCAGTACTTC. Translating it yields CASSFATVEQYF.

This rearrangement joins TRBV11-2 to TRBJ2-3, with 9 bases aligning to TRBD2. This CDR3 comprises 18 residues. With V trimmed by 1 base and J by 1 base, 9 bases remained unmatched. Germline V gene data show CDR1 as SGHAT and CDR2 as FQNNGV. Here the CDR3 reads CASSLGQEREAGTDTQYF. The CDR3 DNA reads as TGTGCCAGCAGCTTAGGACAAGAGCGGGAGGCGGGCACAGATACGCAGTATTTT.

V and J are TRBV5-3 and TRBJ1-1; 11 positions match TRBD1. TRBV5-3 is treated as an ORF (open reading frame) with a function not yet certain. V dropped 3 bases and J dropped 10; count of bases not matched to a gene: 11. This CDR3 contains 15 residues. CDR3 DNA sequence: TGTGCCAGAAGCTACCCTGGGACAGGGGGGGTCGGAGCTTTCTTT. Translation: CARSYPGTGGVGAFF.

CDR3 residues: CASSPQPNTISGSYEQYF. Written as DNA, the CDR3 is TGTGCCAGCTCACCCCAACCTAATACGATTTCAGGGTCCTACGAGCAGTACTTC. This rearrangement joins TRBV18 to TRBJ2-7, with D tentatively TRBD1 (5 bases). V lost 3 bases and J lost 1, with 22 bases in between. Germline lookup yields CDR1 KGHSH and CDR2 LQKENI. The CDR3 length is 18 residues.

The chain is built from TRBV7-6 and TRBJ1-5; D is perhaps TRBD1 (5 bases). V shed 3 bases and J shed 3 bases, with 9 bases lying between them. The germline V gene encodes CDR1 SGHVS and CDR2 FNYEAQ. The CDR3 has 14 amino acids. CDR3 residues: CASSLGQPNQPQHF. CDR3 sequence (DNA): TGTGCCAGCAGCTTGGGGCAGCCCAATCAGCCCCAGCATTTT.

Details on this clone: Compared with germline, one end of the junction differs, possibly owing to a read error. This chain's CDR3 is CSAPGGVF. The CDR3 bases are TGCAGTGCTCCAGGAGGCGTCTTT. The chain employs TRBV20-1 and TRBJ1-6; D gene ambiguous. There are 8 residues in the CDR3. From germline, CDR1 is DFQATT and CDR2 SNEGSKA (reference sequence).

The chain combines TRBV3-1 (or the pseudogene TRBV3-2) with TRBJ1-6, with D possibly being TRBD1 (5 bases). The CDR3 extends over 15 amino acids. Trimming pared 5 bases from V and 10 bases from J, leaving 18 bases between. Germline CDR1 and CDR2: LGHDT and YNNKEL (reference sequence). The CDR3 nucleotides read TGTGCCAGCAGCGAAAGACAAGGGGTTAGCTCACCCCTCCACTTT. Its protein is CASSERQGVSSPLHF.